What follows are 4 T cell receptor beta chains derived from one specimen sequenced in a study of T cells after somatic rescue of genetic block. Clones were sequenced by immunoSEQ multiplex PCR, and TCRdb holds only the in-frame ones, with some missing. The sample consists of approximately 110,000 clones, about 89% of them appearing once. Sequenced material: peripheral blood mononuclear cells (PBMCs). The receptors stem from a woman aged 18-29 years.

This chain uses TRBV11-3 with TRBJ2-2, with 9 positions matching TRBD2. From germline, CDR1 is SGHNT and CDR2 YENEEA. J lost 4 bases, V lost 5 bases, and 5 bases had no gene match. The CDR3 runs to 15 residues. As DNA, the CDR3 is TGTGCCAGCAGCCAAGCGGGGGGCCGCACCGGGGAGCTGTTTTTT. As protein: CASSQAGGRTGELFF.

The gene calls are TRBV30 and TRBJ1-4, with unresolved D. Germline assignment: CDR1 GTSNPN and CDR2 SVGIG (reference sequence). The CDR3 extends over 12 amino acids. V gave up 2 bases and J gave up 8 bases, with 9 bases separating them. This chain's CDR3 is CAWSRVEEKLFF. CDR3 bases: TGTGCCTGGAGTCGCGTCGAGGAAAAACTGTTTTTT.

The CDR3 protein is CASSDHRTGRTGELFF. For the CDR3, the DNA is TGCGCCAGCAGTGACCACAGGACAGGGAGGACCGGGGAGCTGTTTTTT. The chain combines TRBV10-1 with TRBJ2-2; 8 bases are shared with TRBD1. CDR3 length: 16 amino acids. CDR1 and CDR2 from the germline V gene are WNHNN and SYGVQD (reference sequence). With 3 bases clipped from V and 5 bases from J, the junction kept 8 bases outside the gene matches.

The chain is built from TRBV7-2 and TRBJ1-2; tentatively, D is TRBD1 (6 bases). Germline CDR1 reads SGHTA; CDR2 reads FQGNSA. The CDR3 spans 13 residues. V lost 1 base, J lost 5 bases, and 8 bases lay in between. The CDR3 DNA follows: TGTGCCAGCAGCTTAGGGACAGCATATGGCTACACCTTC. Amino acids: CASSLGTAYGYTF.